Listed below are T cell receptor beta chains from one sample, sequenced in a study of OX40 agonist ivuxolimab in advanced cancers. This table comes from immunoSEQ multiplex PCR, and its TCRdb copy is limited to in-frame clones, with some not included. Of roughly 60,000 clones in the sample, about 90% were seen once. This specimen was CD4+ or CD8+ T cells sorted from blood, taken in a trial of the OX40 agonist ivuxolimab. The source of these receptors is an adult with an advanced solid tumor such as melanoma, head and neck, liver or kidney cancer. Both conserved end residues are trimmed from each CDR3. Each record gives: V gene, D gene, CDR3 protein. The D gene is left open where the match is weak.

TRBV15 . ATSRNRGNQPQH
TRBV30 . AWGSGEGTEAF
TRBV5-1 . ASSLMGTTNEKLF
TRBV2 TRBD2 ASSTGLAGGEQF
TRBV10-1 . ASSESVIGEQY
TRBV18 . ASSPNRARLAGELF
TRBV7-2 TRBD1 ASSRDSLYNEQF
TRBV5-1 . ASSTNQETQY
TRBV4-3 . ASSQRRDTGELF
TRBV5-4 TRBD2 ASSRGGLTSGDEQY
TRBV4-2 . ASSQDLQGREQF
TRBV29-1 . SVKGGFTDTQY
TRBV20-1 . STGKNNEQF
TRBV7-9 TRBD1 ASSFGSGGTYEQY
TRBV11-2 . ASSRGSVQPQH
TRBV28 . ASWRPPPGGYT
TRBV5-8 . ASSLGTADYNEQF
TRBV7-6 . ASSLVSGRDEQF
TRBV30 . AWSTTQKNQPQH
TRBV6-5 TRBD2 ASRRLAVETQY
TRBV2 . ASRSETQY
TRBV11-3 . ASSKDVGGDTQY
TRBV7-2 TRBD1 ASSLGQGATETQY
TRBV11-2 TRBD2 ASSGTSGIGELF
TRBV15 TRBD1 ATSRDRGPYNEQF
TRBV19 . ASSGINTDTQY
TRBV18 TRBD1 ASSPSRTGGYEQY
TRBV20-1 . SASEGPGYT
TRBV29-1 . SFSGREGTYGYT
TRBV5-3 TRBD2 ARSSGGGRLFNEQF
TRBV5-1 . ASRPRDGLNYGYT
TRBV6-1 TRBD2 ASSVAGGPDTQY
TRBV5-1 TRBD1 ASSSGGTGAEQY
TRBV11-1 TRBD1 ASSSRTGVETQY
TRBV7-2 TRBD2 ASSLRAGDGSAYNEQF
TRBV5-1 TRBD2 ASSLNGLAGGGGETQY
TRBV28 TRBD2 ASSLGGRVVEQY